A selection of T cell receptor beta chains follows, all from one sample in a study of blood T cell repertoires in COVID-19. Only in-frame clones appear in the TCRdb table, and some are missing; sequencing was by immunoSEQ multiplex PCR. The sample lists 130,000 or so clones, 75% to 90% occurring once. Sample: peripheral blood. The receptors originated from a human donor in a cohort sampled during active COVID-19. Both conserved end residues are part of each CDR3. The size entry is marked missing in some rows and otherwise reads once, few, many or a size class.

v_call clone_size cdr3_aa
TRBV5-1 NA CASSFQGANEKLFF
TRBV24-1 NA CATSDAGTGGNTIYF
TRBV15 NA CATRTRAGVGNTIYF
TRBV27 NA CASSFWLGVGNTGELFF
TRBV7-2 few CASSIAGGSTDTQYF
TRBV19 NA CASHREYGYTF
TRBV25-1 few CASSGQGPADTQYF
TRBV11-2 once CASSSAYNEQFF
TRBV30 NA CAWRDEGGQSTDTQYF
TRBV7-9 once CASSSGQYQETQYF
TRBV27 few CASAELSGPQHF
TRBV7-3 NA CASSDSGLYGYTF
TRBV19 NA CASRQDRSGANVLTF
TRBV27 NA CASSSTGGVGSPLHF
TRBV5-6 NA CASSLDGQALHF
TRBV7-2 NA CASSLDSGVMPGELFF
TRBV7-8 NA CASKASGVPGELFF
TRBV6-1 NA CASSEVKLLAGSQRNEQFF
TRBV27 NA CASRLTGVGSPLHF
TRBV4-3 NA CASSQVAGLNTEAFF
TRBV30 NA CAWIMGNTIYF
TRBV7-9 NA CASSSSQGWETQYF
TRBV9 NA CASSLAGATNEKLFF
TRBV7-9 NA CASSPDPGHLNTEAFF
TRBV6-6 NA CASSREGAVPPYGYTF
TRBV7-2 NA CASSSGQGDTGELFF
TRBV6-2/TRBV6-3 NA CASSLAGPTGELFF